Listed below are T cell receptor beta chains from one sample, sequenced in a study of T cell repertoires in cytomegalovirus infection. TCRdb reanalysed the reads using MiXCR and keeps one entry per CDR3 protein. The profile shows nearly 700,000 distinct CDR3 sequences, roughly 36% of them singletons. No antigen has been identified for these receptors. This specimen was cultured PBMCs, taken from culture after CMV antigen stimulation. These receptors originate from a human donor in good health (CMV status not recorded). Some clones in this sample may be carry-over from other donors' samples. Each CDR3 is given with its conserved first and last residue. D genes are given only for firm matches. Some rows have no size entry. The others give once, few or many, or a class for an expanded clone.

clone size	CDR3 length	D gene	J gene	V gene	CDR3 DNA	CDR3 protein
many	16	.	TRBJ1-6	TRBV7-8	TGTGCCAGCAGCTTACCAGGTTACCCCAATAATTCACCCCTCCACTTT	CASSLPGYPNNSPLHF
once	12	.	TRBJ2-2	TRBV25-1	TGTGCCATCAGACCTGACACCGGGGAGCTGTTTTTT	CAIRPDTGELFF
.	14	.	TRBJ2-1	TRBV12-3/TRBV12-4	TGTGCCAGCAGGACTGGATTGACCCACAATGAGCAGTTCTTC	CASRTGLTHNEQFF
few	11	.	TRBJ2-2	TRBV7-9	TGTGCCAGCAGCACTCCGGGCCCACCGTTTTTT	CASSTPGPPFF
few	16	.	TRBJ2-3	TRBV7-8	TGTGCCAGCAGCTTAGTTTATCGGGGGAGCACAGATACGCAGTATTTT	CASSLVYRGSTDTQYF
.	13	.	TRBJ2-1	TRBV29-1	TGCAGCGTTGTCAGCGACTTTAACAATGAGCAGTTCTTC	CSVVSDFNNEQFF
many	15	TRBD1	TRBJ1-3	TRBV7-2	TGTGCCAGCAGCGGAACAGGGGGACCTGGAAACACCATATATTTT	CASSGTGGPGNTIYF
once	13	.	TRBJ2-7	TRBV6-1	TGTGCCAGCAGTGGACGGACAGTGGGTGAGCAGTACTTC	CASSGRTVGEQYF
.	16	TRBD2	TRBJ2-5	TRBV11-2	TGTGCCAGCAGCTGGGGCGGGACTAGCGTTCGGGAGACCCAGTACTTC	CASSWGGTSVRETQYF
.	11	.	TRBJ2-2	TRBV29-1	TGCAGCGTAGCGAACACCGGGGAGCTGTTTTTT	CSVANTGELFF
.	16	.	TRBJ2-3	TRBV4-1	TGCGCCAGCAGACCACAACGCGTCTCTAGCACAGATACGCAGTATTTT	CASRPQRVSSTDTQYF
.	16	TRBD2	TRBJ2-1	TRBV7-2	TGTGCCAGCAGCTCCCAGGGACTAGCGAGGGGGAATGAGCAGTTCTTC	CASSSQGLARGNEQFF
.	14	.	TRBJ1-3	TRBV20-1	TGCAGTGCTAGAAGTAGAAGCTCTGGAAACACCATATATTTT	CSARSRSSGNTIYF
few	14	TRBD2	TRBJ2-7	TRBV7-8	TGTGCCAGCAGCTGGGAAGCGGGGTCCTACGAGCAGTACTTC	CASSWEAGSYEQYF
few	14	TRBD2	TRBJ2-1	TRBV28	TGTGCCAGCAGTTTGATTGGGACTAGCGGTGAGCAGTTCTTC	CASSLIGTSGEQFF
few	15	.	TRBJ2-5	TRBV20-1	TGCAGTGCTAGAGATCAAAAGGGGTGGAGAGAGACCCAGTACTTC	CSARDQKGWRETQYF
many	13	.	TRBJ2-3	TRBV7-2	TGTGCCAGCAGCTTGCGACCGCGGGATACGCAGTATTTT	CASSLRPRDTQYF
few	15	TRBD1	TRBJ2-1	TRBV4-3	TGCGCCAGCAGCCCAGACAGGGATGGGGGAAATGAGCAGTTCTTC	CASSPDRDGGNEQFF
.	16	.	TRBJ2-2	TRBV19	TGTGCCAGTAGTATGCTTACTATTAGGGCTACCGGGGAGCTGTTTTTT	CASSMLTIRATGELFF
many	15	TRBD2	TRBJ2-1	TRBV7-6	TGTGCCAGCAGCCCTCAGCGGGGGGCCTACAATGAGCAGTTCTTC	CASSPQRGAYNEQFF
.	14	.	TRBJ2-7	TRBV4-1	TGCGCCAGCAGCCAAGATCCGACGGGATACGAGCAGTACTTC	CASSQDPTGYEQYF
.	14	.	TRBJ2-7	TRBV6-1	TGTGCCACCTCGCGGGGGACACAAGACTACGAGCAGTACTTC	CATSRGTQDYEQYF
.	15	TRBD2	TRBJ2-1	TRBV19	TGTGCCAGTAGTGTCTCGGGACTAGCTTACAATGAGCAGTTCTTC	CASSVSGLAYNEQFF
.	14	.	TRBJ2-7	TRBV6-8	TGTGCCAGCAGCCTCGGACACTCGACCTACGAGCAGTACTTC	CASSLGHSTYEQYF
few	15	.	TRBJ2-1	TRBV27	TGTGCCAGCAGTTCCGGGACTTTTATCAACGATGAGCAGTTCTTC	CASSSGTFINDEQFF
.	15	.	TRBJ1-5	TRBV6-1	TGTGCCAGCAGTCTTCGCCAGCATACTGAAGGGCCCCAGCATTTT	CASSLRQHTEGPQHF
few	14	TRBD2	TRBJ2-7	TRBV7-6	TGTGCCAGCAGCTCGGGACTAGCTCAGAGCGAGCAGTACTTC	CASSSGLAQSEQYF
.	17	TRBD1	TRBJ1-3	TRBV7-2	TGTGCCAGCAGCTTGGCGACAGGGGACCCCTCTGGAAACACCATATATTTT	CASSLATGDPSGNTIYF
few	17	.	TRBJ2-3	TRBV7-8	TGTGCCAGCAGCCCGCTCTCCGCCGGGCGGTACACAGATACGCAGTATTTT	CASSPLSAGRYTDTQYF
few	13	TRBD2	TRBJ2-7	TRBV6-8	TGTGCCAGCAGTACTAGCGGTCCCTACGAGCAGTACTTC	CASSTSGPYEQYF
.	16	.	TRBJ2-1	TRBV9	TGTGCCAGCAAACCAGGAAGCAGTAGCTCCTACAATGAGCAGTTCTTC	CASKPGSSSSYNEQFF
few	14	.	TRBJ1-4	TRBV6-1	TGTGCCAGCCGGGGGCACAGATCGGTCGAAAAACTGTTTTTT	CASRGHRSVEKLFF
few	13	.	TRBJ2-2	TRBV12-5	TGTGCTAGGGCCGGAGGGAACACCGGGGAGCTGTTTTTT	CARAGGNTGELFF
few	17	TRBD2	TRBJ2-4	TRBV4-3	TGCGCCAGCAGCCAAGGCGTAAGCGGGAGTACCAAAAACATTCAGTACTTC	CASSQGVSGSTKNIQYF
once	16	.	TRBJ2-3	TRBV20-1	TGCAGTGCTAGAGATCCTAAGCGGGCTAGCACAGATACGCAGTATTTT	CSARDPKRASTDTQYF
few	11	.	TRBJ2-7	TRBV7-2	TGTGCCAGCAGCACCAACGAGCTGCAGTACTTC	CASSTNELQYF
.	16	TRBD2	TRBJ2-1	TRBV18	TGTGCCAGCTCACCAAAGCGGGAGGTACCATACAATGAGCAGTTCTTC	CASSPKREVPYNEQFF
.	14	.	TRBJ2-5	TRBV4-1	TGCGCCAGCAGCCAAGCGGGGGCCGGGGAGACCCAGTACTTC	CASSQAGAGETQYF